These 30 T cell receptor beta chains share one sample of origin, sequenced in a study of blood T cell repertoires in COVID-19. Data came from immunoSEQ multiplex PCR; TCRdb stores just in-frame clones and leaves some out. This table holds 150,000 to 200,000 clones, about 92% found once. The sample taken for sequencing was peripheral blood. The receptors stem from a man aged 30 to 45 with COVID-19, enrolled during active disease.

The chain joins TRBV12-3 or TRBV12-4 to TRBJ2-7; perhaps TRBD2 as D (6 bases). This CDR3 comprises 13 residues. V was shortened by 8 bases and J by 2 bases, with 13 bases between the two germline ends. The CDR3 loop is CASGRDSPYEQYF. The CDR3 DNA reads TGTGCCAGCGGCCGGGACTCCCCCTACGAGCAGTACTTC.

The CDR3 reads CASSLRQGSSGNTIYF. In DNA form, the CDR3 reads TGCGCCAGCAGCCTTCGCCAGGGGAGCTCTGGAAACACCATATATTTT. This chain links TRBV5-1 with TRBJ1-3, with D possibly matching TRBD1 (6 bases). The germline gives CDR1 SGHRS, CDR2 YFSETQ. The CDR3 extends over 16 amino acids. Between the trimmed V and J ends, which lost 4 bases and 0 bases, there was a span of 14 bases. The full variable domain, with the rest looked up from reference TRBV5-1 and TRBJ1-3, is KAGVTQTPRYLIKTRGQQVTLSCSPISGHRSVSWYQQTPGQGLQFLFEYFSETQRNKGNFPGRFSGRQFSNSRSEMNVSTLELGDSALYLCASSLRQGSSGNTIYFGEGSWLTVV.

Comment on this clone: A read error may account for a junction end that differs from germline. Other DNA variants within this sample encode the same CDR3. V usage is TRBV5-1 and J usage is TRBJ1-4; the match to TRBD1 covers 7 bases. This CDR3 comprises 15 residues. CDR1 and CDR2 from the germline V gene are SGHRS and YFSETQ. Here the CDR3 reads CASSLATGANEKLFF. As DNA, the CDR3 is TGCGCCAGCAGCTTGGCCACAGGGGCTAACGAAAAACTGTTTTTT.

The chain recombines TRBV27 with TRBJ1-1; possible D gene TRBD1, 5 bases. There are 13 residues in the CDR3. Looked up from germline, CDR1 is MNHEY and CDR2 is SMNVEV (reference sequence). The ends were cut back, 11 bases at V and 1 base at J, with 14 bases in the middle. The CDR3 region has the DNA TGTGCCTCCAGGGAATTGGGGAACACTGAAGCTTTCTTT. This gives the protein CASRELGNTEAFF.

The chain links TRBV7-9 to TRBJ1-2, with a tentative D call TRBD1 (5 bases). The CDR3 runs 18 residues. V was cut by 1 base and J by 5 bases, with 23 bases left in between. The V gene's germline CDR1 is SEHNR and CDR2 FQNEAQ (reference sequence). The CDR3 bases are TGTGCCAGCAGCTTAGAAAGGAGGGGACCTCTGGCTGGATATGGCTACACCTTC. This encodes CASSLERRGPLAGYGYTF.

This clone was recorded a few times. The chain is built from TRBV7-8 and TRBJ1-2; D is ambiguous. From germline, CDR1 is SGHVS and CDR2 FQNEAQ. Trimming shortened V by 3 bases and J by 8 bases, and 13 bases separated the two germline ends. The CDR3 sequence is 13 residues long. CDR3 protein: CASSFGGGRGYTF. Written as DNA, the CDR3 is TGTGCCAGCAGCTTCGGTGGAGGGAGAGGCTACACCTTC.

The chain is built from TRBV27 and TRBJ2-6; TRBD2 might be the D (5 bases). The germline gives CDR1 MNHEY, CDR2 SMNVEV (reference sequence). The V end lost 3 bases, the J end lost 0 bases, and 6 bases lay between the germline ends. CDR3 length: 15 amino acids. CDR3 region: CASSFTSSGANVLTF. CDR3 DNA sequence: TGTGCCAGCAGTTTCACTAGCTCTGGGGCCAACGTCCTGACTTTC.

The V and J genes are TRBV6-5 and TRBJ1-3; D is possibly TRBD1 (6 bases). Germline lookup yields CDR1 MNHEY and CDR2 SVGAGI. Trimming left V 0 bases short and J 3 bases short, with 9 bases between. This CDR3 has 15 amino acids. CDR3 sequence (DNA): TGTGCCAGCAGTTACTCCAGGGGAAATGGAAACACCATATATTTT. This translates into CASSYSRGNGNTIYF.

This chain links TRBV6-5 with TRBJ1-4; the D is unclear. The CDR3 covers 14 residues. V gave up 4 bases and J gave up 8 bases, with 14 bases separating them. Germline V gene data show CDR1 as MNHEY and CDR2 as SVGAGI. This CDR3 reads CASSSTRTGEKLFF. For the CDR3, the DNA is TGTGCCAGCAGTTCTACCCGGACGGGGGAAAAACTGTTTTTT.

This rearrangement joins TRBV19 to TRBJ1-1; TRBD1 matches at 11 bases. V shed 6 bases, J shed 4 bases, and the junction held 10 bases outside the gene matches. This CDR3 spans 16 amino acids. CDR1 is LNHDA, CDR2 SQIVND, per germline (reference sequence). CDR3 bases: TGTGCCAGTAGCAGTATAACCGGGACAGGGGGCACTGAAGCTTTCTTT. It yields the protein CASSSITGTGGTEAFF. Full variable domain (missing parts from reference TRBV19 and TRBJ1-1): DGGITQSPKYLFRKEGQNVTLSCEQNLNHDAMYWYRQDPGQGLRLIYYSQIVNDFQKGDIAEGYSVSREKKESFPLTVTSAQKNPTAFYLCASSSITGTGGTEAFFGQGTRLTVV.

The V call is TRBV19, the J call TRBJ1-5; TRBD1 might be the D (6 bases). The V and J ends lost 5 bases and 7 bases respectively, with 12 bases between them. Germline V gene data show CDR1 as LNHDA and CDR2 as SQIVND (reference sequence). The CDR3 is 13 residues long. DNA of the CDR3: TGTGCCAGTAGTGCACAGGGTAACCAGCCCCAGCATTTT. Encoded protein: CASSAQGNQPQHF.

This chain uses TRBV6-1 with TRBJ2-1; 9 bases line up with TRBD1. J lost 4 bases, V lost 2 bases, and 3 bases had no gene match. The CDR3 loop spans 15 amino acids. Germline V gene lookup returns CDR1 MNHNS and CDR2 SASEGT. DNA for the CDR3: TGTGCCAGCAGTGAATTGGACAGGGGATACAATGAGCAGTTCTTC. Its protein is CASSELDRGYNEQFF.

The J gene is TRBJ1-5, the V gene TRBV30; no firm D call. The CDR3 consists of 14 residues. CDR1 and CDR2 from the germline V gene are GTSNPN and SVGIG (reference sequence). V lost 3 bases to trimming and J lost 0 bases, with 9 bases between them. CDR3 sequence: CAWSLGDSNQPQHF. In DNA, the CDR3 is TGTGCCTGGAGCCTCGGGGATAGCAATCAGCCCCAGCATTTT.

This clone was counted once. CDR3 in DNA: TGTGCCAGCAGTGAATTCCGCCAGACCTATAATTCACCCCTCCACTTT. The encoded protein is CASSEFRQTYNSPLHF. This rearrangement joins TRBV2 to TRBJ1-6, with D unclear. The V gene's germline CDR1 is SNHLY and CDR2 FYNNEI. The V end lost 2 bases, the J end lost 2 bases, and 10 bases lay between the germline ends. The CDR3 has 16 amino acids.

V usage is TRBV2 and J usage is TRBJ2-7; D may be TRBD1 (5 bases). The CDR3 has 11 amino acids. Trimming cost V 7 bases and J 2 bases, with 6 bases left between them. Per the germline V gene, CDR1 is SNHLY and CDR2 is FYNNEI. DNA of the CDR3: TGTGCCAGCACACAGGCCTACGAGCAGTACTTC. Encoded protein: CASTQAYEQYF. The full variable domain, in which reference TRBV2 and TRBJ2-7 provide the parts outside the CDR3, is EPEVTQTPSHQVTQMGQEVILRCVPISNHLYFYWYRQILGQKVEFLVSFYNNEISEKSEIFDDQFSVERPDGSNFTLKIRSTKLEDSAMYFCASTQAYEQYFGPGTRLTVT.

This chain connects TRBV18 to TRBJ2-1, with D maybe TRBD2 (5 bases). Germline V gene sequence: CDR1 KGHSH, CDR2 LQKENI. CDR3 size: 16 residues. Trimming took off 0 bases at V and 2 bases at J, with 11 bases between the two ends. CDR3 nucleotide sequence: TGTGCCAGCTCACCACCGGACTCGTTGACCTACAATGAGCAGTTCTTC. It specifies CASSPPDSLTYNEQFF.

This chain links TRBV27 with TRBJ2-1, with TRBD1 matching 8 bases. With 4 bases clipped from V and 2 bases from J, the junction kept 4 bases outside the gene matches. Germline CDR1 MNHEY, CDR2 SMNVEV (reference sequence). There are 15 residues in the CDR3. The CDR3 reads CASSYQGATYNEQFF. In DNA, the CDR3 is TGTGCCAGCAGTTACCAGGGGGCGACCTACAATGAGCAGTTCTTC.

The rearrangement links TRBV7-9 to TRBJ1-2; D might be TRBD1 (5 bases). The CDR3 runs to 13 residues. V shed 0 bases and J shed 8 bases, with 10 bases lying between them. Germline V gives CDR1 SEHNR, CDR2 FQNEAQ (reference sequence). The CDR3 sequence: CASSLARPGGYTF. As DNA, the CDR3 is TGTGCCAGCAGCTTAGCGAGGCCAGGGGGCTACACCTTC.

The chain recombines TRBV10-3 with TRBJ1-1, with D tentatively TRBD1 (6 bases). Germline V lookup: CDR1 ENHRY, CDR2 SYGVKD. This CDR3 spans 13 amino acids. Trimming pared 3 bases from V and 5 bases from J, leaving 10 bases between. In DNA form, the CDR3 reads TGTGCCATCAGTGACAGGGGTGAGACTGAAGCTTTCTTT. It is translated as CAISDRGETEAFF.

On this clone itself: Additional DNA sequences in this sample encode the identical CDR3. The chain joins TRBV4-3 to TRBJ2-7, with 10 positions matching TRBD2. Germline lookup yields CDR1 LGHNA and CDR2 YSLEER. The V and J ends lost 1 base and 3 bases, in that order; junction bases with no gene match: 3. The CDR3 totals 15 residues. CDR3 DNA: TGCGCCAGCAGCCAAGGCCTAGCGGGAGTCTACGAGCAGTACTTC. It translates to CASSQGLAGVYEQYF.

The V and J genes are TRBV6-5 and TRBJ2-1, with 8 bases fitting TRBD2. V gave up 6 bases and J gave up 2 bases; unmatched junction bases: 6. The CDR3 contains 15 residues. Germline CDR1 and CDR2: MNHEY and SVGAGI. The CDR3 nucleotides read TGTGCCAGCAGCCTCCGGGGGGGGACCTACAATGAGCAGTTCTTC. It specifies CASSLRGGTYNEQFF.

J is TRBJ2-1 and V is TRBV7-2; D not resolved. The germline gives CDR1 SGHTA, CDR2 FQGNSA. The ends were cut back, 1 base at V and 6 bases at J, with 7 bases in the middle. CDR3 length: 13 amino acids. The CDR3 loop reads CASSLVPSNEQFF. The CDR3 DNA is TGTGCCAGCAGCTTAGTCCCTAGCAATGAGCAGTTCTTC. The whole variable domain, filled in from reference TRBV7-2 and TRBJ2-1, reads GAGVSQSPSNKVTEKGKDVELRCDPISGHTALYWYRQSLGQGLEFLIYFQGNSAPDKSGLPSDRFSAERTGGSVSTLTIQRTQQEDSAVYLCASSLVPSNEQFFGPGTRLTVL.

V is TRBV5-6 and J is TRBJ2-7; 7 bases line up with TRBD2. The CDR3 spans 13 residues. Germline V gives CDR1 SGHDT, CDR2 YYEEEE. J lost 1 base, V lost 4 bases, and 2 bases had no gene match. The CDR3 DNA sequence: TGTGCCAGCAGCGGACTAGGATCCTACGAGCAGTACTTC. Translation gives CASSGLGSYEQYF.

The chain recombines TRBV27 with TRBJ1-1; D is unclear. This CDR3 has 14 amino acids. Trimming took off 2 bases at V and 2 bases at J, with 9 bases between the two ends. Germline V gene data show CDR1 as MNHEY and CDR2 as SMNVEV (reference sequence). DNA for the CDR3: TGTGCCAGCAGTTTAGGAGTGACTAACACTGAAGCTTTCTTT. Its translation: CASSLGVTNTEAFF.

The rearrangement uses TRBV3-1 (or the pseudogene TRBV3-2) and TRBJ2-7; TRBD2 matches at 7 bases. V lost 3 bases, J lost 4 bases, and 21 bases stayed unmatched. The CDR3 totals 19 residues. Germline assignment: CDR1 LGHDT and CDR2 YNNKEL (reference sequence). DNA of the CDR3: TGTGCCAGCAGCCAGCGCGGCGGGGTACGGCGGGAGCCGGTATACGAGCAGTACTTC. Protein product: CASSQRGGVRREPVYEQYF.

Here the CDR3 reads CASSPKAGTLPYEQYF. CDR3 nucleotide sequence: TGCGCCAGCAGCCCTAAAGCCGGGACACTACCCTACGAGCAGTACTTC. V usage is TRBV5-1 and J usage is TRBJ2-7; D may be TRBD1 (6 bases). V shed 4 bases and J shed 2 bases, with 19 bases lying between them. CDR1 and CDR2 from the germline V gene are SGHRS and YFSETQ. This CDR3 comprises 16 residues. Combining the CDR3 with reference TRBV5-1 and TRBJ2-7 gives the whole variable domain KAGVTQTPRYLIKTRGQQVTLSCSPISGHRSVSWYQQTPGQGLQFLFEYFSETQRNKGNFPGRFSGRQFSNSRSEMNVSTLELGDSALYLCASSPKAGTLPYEQYFGPGTRLTVT.

The chain carries TRBV18 and TRBJ2-7, with a weak D call TRBD1 (5 bases). The CDR3 consists of 13 residues. Germline values: CDR1 KGHSH, CDR2 LQKENI. The V end lost 3 bases, the J end lost 7 bases, and 13 bases lay between the germline ends. In DNA, the CDR3 is TGTGCCAGCTCACCGCCCACAGGACAAGAGCAGTACTTC. Amino acid sequence: CASSPPTGQEQYF.

Within the sample, this clone is medium-sized. The rearrangement links TRBV9 to TRBJ1-4; D ambiguous. The V and J ends lost 1 base and 0 bases respectively, with 13 bases between them. Germline V gene data show CDR1 as SGDLS and CDR2 as YYNGEE. The CDR3 is 17 residues long. CDR3 DNA sequence: TGTGCCAGCAGCGTACAGGAAATTCCCACAACTAATGAAAAACTGTTTTTT. Translation: CASSVQEIPTTNEKLFF.

This clone occurred once. The V gene is TRBV6-5, the J gene TRBJ1-2; 8 bases line up with TRBD1. From germline, CDR1 is MNHEY and CDR2 SVGAGI. This CDR3 comprises 15 residues. V was clipped by 5 bases and J by 3 bases; unmatched bases: 8. The CDR3: CASSLDRDRYYGYTF. The DNA for the CDR3 is TGTGCCAGCAGTCTCGACCGGGACAGGTACTATGGCTACACCTTC.

The chain joins TRBV28 to TRBJ1-2; 7 nucleotides line up with TRBD1. Unmatched junction bases numbered 9, after V lost 4 bases and J lost 7 bases. This CDR3 comprises 14 residues. The V gene's germline CDR1 is MDHEN and CDR2 SYDVKM. Here the CDR3 reads CASSSLQGVAGYTF. The CDR3 DNA is TGTGCCAGCAGTTCTCTTCAGGGGGTGGCTGGCTACACCTTC.